The table lists the clone carrying this T cell receptor beta chain with many counts. Its antigen is undetermined. This sample stems from a study of T-cell reconstitution after alpha-beta-depleted transplantation in children. Unique molecular identifiers were incorporated into the prepared TCRbeta library. One entry per CDR3 protein results from TCRdb running MiXCR on the PCR reads. This table holds a few hundred thousand distinct CDR3 sequences, around 13% found once. The CDR3 has 18 amino acids. CDR1 and CDR2 from the germline V gene are LGHNA and YNFKEQ. V was pared by 1 base and J by 2 bases, with 17 bases between. Study-level results: At around two months after transplant, the alpha-beta T cells were reportedly derived from several hundred expanded clones that came from non-depleted graft cells. One year post-transplant, T-cell counts and diversity were largely derived from T cells produced anew.

Source: PBMCs, mostly from graft donor cells, taken 360 days after TCRalphabeta/CD19-depleted stem cell transplant. The chain recombines TRBV4-2 with TRBJ2-2; D perhaps matches TRBD1 (5 bases). The TCR comes from a male patient aged 5 to 17 who had a stem cell transplant for acute myeloid leukemia, so the T cells may come from the graft donor. CDR3 protein: CASSQAGWGSLNTGELFF. CDR3 nucleotide sequence: TGTGCCAGCAGCCAAGCAGGGTGGGGCTCTCTCAACACCGGGGAGCTGTTTTTT.